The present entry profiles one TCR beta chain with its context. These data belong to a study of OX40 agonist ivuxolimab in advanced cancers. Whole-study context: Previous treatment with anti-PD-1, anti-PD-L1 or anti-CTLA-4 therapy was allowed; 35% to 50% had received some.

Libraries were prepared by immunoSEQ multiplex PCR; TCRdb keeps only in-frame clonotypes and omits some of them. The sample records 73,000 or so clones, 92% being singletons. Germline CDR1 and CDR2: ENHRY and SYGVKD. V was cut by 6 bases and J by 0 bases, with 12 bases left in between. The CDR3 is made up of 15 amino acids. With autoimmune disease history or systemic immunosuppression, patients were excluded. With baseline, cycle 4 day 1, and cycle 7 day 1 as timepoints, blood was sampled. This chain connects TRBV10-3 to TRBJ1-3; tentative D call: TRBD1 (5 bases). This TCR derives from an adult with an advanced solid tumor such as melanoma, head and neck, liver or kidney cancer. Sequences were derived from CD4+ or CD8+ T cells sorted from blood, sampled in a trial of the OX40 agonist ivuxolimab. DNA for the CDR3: TGTGCCATCAGCGGGGACTTATCCTCTGGAAACACCATATATTTT. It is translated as CAISGDLSSGNTIYF.